These 27 T cell receptor beta chains were sequenced from one sample in a study of T cells after posttransplantation cyclophosphamide (dated by TCRdb to 2016 to 2017). The library relied on the immunoSEQ multiplex PCR assay. TCRdb's version of the immuneACCESS table is confined to in-frame rearrangements and falls short of the full clone set. An unresolved V gene accounts for under half of the shortfall where checked; the remainder is of unknown origin. This sample has 35,000 to 45,000 clones, none of them a singleton. Of the sample, approximately 2.4% falls within the top ten clones. Sample: PBMCs. Source of these receptors: a man aged 35 to 55 in good health, CMV-negative, and a related stem cell transplant donor.

The sample holds many counts of this clone. This sample includes further DNA sequences coding for the same CDR3. The chain has TRBV15 and TRBJ2-7, with D tentatively TRBD2 (6 bases). The germline V gene encodes CDR1 LNHNV and CDR2 YYDKDF (reference sequence). V was shortened by 0 bases and J by 2 bases, with 8 bases between the two germline ends. The CDR3 consists of 14 residues. CDR3 bases: TGTGCCACCAGCAGAGAGGGCGGGACCTACGAGCAGTACTTC. Translating it yields CATSREGGTYEQYF.

This clone was found a few times. J is TRBJ2-1 and V is TRBV9, with TRBD1 as a possible D gene (6 bases). The CDR3 consists of 15 residues. The V gene lost 3 bases and the J gene lost 0 bases, with 10 bases spanning the gap. Germline V gene data show CDR1 as SGDLS and CDR2 as YYNGEE. The CDR3 region is CASSGGTFSYNEQFF. CDR3 DNA sequence: TGTGCCAGCAGCGGGGGGACATTCTCCTACAATGAGCAGTTCTTC.

This clone was detected ten times or more. V is TRBV6-1 and J is TRBJ1-1; unclear D gene. Germline V lookup: CDR1 MNHNS, CDR2 SASEGT. CDR3 length equals 14 residues. V lost 6 bases and J 0 bases, leaving 11 bases between the germline ends. CDR3 residues: CASRPVNMNTEAFF. CDR3 nucleotide sequence: TGTGCCAGCAGACCCGTTAACATGAACACTGAAGCTTTCTTT.

In its sample, this clone was seen many times. The rearrangement links TRBV6-5 to TRBJ2-7; 7 positions match TRBD1. Trimming cost V 5 bases and J 5 bases; bases outside gene matches: 9. This CDR3 contains 14 residues. The V gene's germline CDR1 is MNHEY and CDR2 SVGAGI. The CDR3 loop is CASSAPDRNDEQYF. For the CDR3, the DNA is TGTGCCAGCAGTGCCCCGGACAGGAATGACGAGCAGTACTTC.

This clone was seen many times. The chain links TRBV18 to TRBJ1-5, with a possible D match to TRBD1 (6 bases). V lost 5 bases and J lost 9, with 14 bases in between. Germline V gives CDR1 KGHSH, CDR2 LQKENI. This CDR3 contains 13 residues. The CDR3 DNA follows: TGTGCCAGCTCATCACAGGGTCAGGGGCCCCAGCATTTT. Amino acids: CASSSQGQGPQHF.

The CDR3 spells CASSAESPGGEQYF. Here the CDR3 DNA reads TGTGCCAGCAGTGCCGAGTCACCCGGGGGGGAGCAGTACTTC. J is TRBJ2-7 and V is TRBV6-5; 7 nucleotides agree with TRBD2. CDR3 size: 14 residues. Germline V gene data show CDR1 as MNHEY and CDR2 as SVGAGI. With V trimmed by 5 bases and J by 7 bases, 11 bases remained unmatched.

This clone was counted at least ten times. Here the CDR3 reads CASSEQGTEAFF. CDR3 bases: TGTGCCAGCTCAGAACAGGGGACTGAAGCTTTCTTT. V and J are TRBV18 and TRBJ1-1, with 7 positions matching TRBD1. The germline V gene has CDR1 KGHSH and CDR2 LQKENI. After removal of 5 bases from V and 5 bases from J, the junction contained 2 bases not matched to a gene. CDR3 length: 12 amino acids. The full variable domain, rest sourced from reference TRBV18 and TRBJ1-1, is NAGVMQNPRHLVRRRGQEARLRCSPMKGHSHVYWYRQLPEEGLKFMVYLQKENIIDESGMPKERFSAEFPKEGPSILRIQQVVRGDSAAYFCASSEQGTEAFFGQGTRLTVV.

This clone turned up a few times. In nucleotides, the CDR3 is TGTGCCAGCAGGGCCGGACACCTTCCCCCCTTTTACGAGCAGTACGTC. It is translated as CASRAGHLPPFYEQYV. This chain joins TRBV21-1 and TRBJ2-7; the table assigns TRBD1, which was not confirmed against the DNA. TRBV21-1 is given as a pseudogene. The CDR3 runs 16 residues.

This clone has a count of ten or more. The V call is TRBV5-1, the J call TRBJ2-2; 11 bases agree with TRBD2. The CDR3 is 17 residues long. Germline V gives CDR1 SGHRS, CDR2 YFSETQ. The ends lost 1 base at V and 4 bases at J; junction bases unmatched: 6. The CDR3 bases are TGCGCCAGCAGCTTGATAATCCTAGCGGGAGGCACCGGGGAGCTGTTTTTT. Amino acids: CASSLIILAGGTGELFF.

This clone was recorded at least ten times. The rearrangement joins TRBV2 to TRBJ2-1, with 10 bases lining up with TRBD1. V shed 6 bases, J shed 4 bases, and the junction held 6 bases outside the gene matches. Germline V gene lookup returns CDR1 SNHLY and CDR2 FYNNEI. The CDR3 has 15 amino acids. CDR3 nucleotides: TGTGCCAGCAGCCGGACAGGGGGGATTTACAATGAGCAGTTCTTC. It specifies CASSRTGGIYNEQFF.

The chain employs TRBV9 and TRBJ2-1, with 9 bases matching TRBD2. The V segment lost 0 bases and the J segment 7 bases; nucleotides outside the gene matches: 11. The V gene's germline CDR1 is SGDLS and CDR2 YYNGEE. The CDR3 is 17 amino acids. CDR3 protein: CASSVALSGGGANEQFF. As DNA, the CDR3 is TGTGCCAGCAGCGTAGCACTTTCGGGCGGGGGGGCGAATGAGCAGTTCTTC.

In its sample, this clone was seen a few times. The rearrangement uses TRBV6-6 and TRBJ1-2; 8 bases line up with TRBD1. V shed 4 bases and J 0 bases; nucleotides not matched to a gene: 7. CDR3 length: 16 residues. The germline CDR1 and CDR2 sequences are MNHNY and SVGAGI (reference sequence). CDR3 coding DNA: TGTGCCAGCAGTTCGCCCCCGGGACAGGCTAACTATGGCTACACCTTC. It specifies CASSSPPGQANYGYTF.

This clone has ten or more counts. This chain connects TRBV10-3 to TRBJ2-7; TRBD1 agrees at 10 bases. Trimming removed 7 bases from V and 3 bases from J; junction bases left unmatched: 6. The CDR3 sequence is 14 residues long. Germline V CDR1 and CDR2: ENHRY, SYGVKD. CDR3 sequence: CAITRDRGLYEQYF. The CDR3, as DNA: TGTGCCATCACCCGGGACAGGGGCCTCTACGAGCAGTACTTC.

This rearrangement joins TRBV7-2 to TRBJ2-5, with D perhaps TRBD2 (5 bases). The CDR3 consists of 15 residues. Germline CDR1 and CDR2: SGHTA and FQGNSA. Trimming took 1 base from V and 5 from J, leaving 14 bases between them. The CDR3 nucleotides are TGTGCCAGCAGCTTAGAGGCCCGGGGTGGTGAGACCCAGTACTTC. This sequence encodes CASSLEARGGETQYF.

This clone was found many times. This chain links TRBV4-3 with TRBJ1-2, with a possible D match to TRBD1 (6 bases). Trimming removed 2 bases at V and 2 bases at J, with 12 bases between. The CDR3 consists of 15 residues. CDR1 is LGHNA, CDR2 YSLEER, per germline. CDR3 nucleotide sequence: TGCGCCAGCAGCCAAATGACAGGATCGAACTATGGCTACACCTTC. Translating it yields CASSQMTGSNYGYTF.

This clone was picked up many times. The chain has TRBV7-9 and TRBJ1-4, with 10 bases matching TRBD1. Germline V gene data show CDR1 as SEHNR and CDR2 as FQNEAQ (reference sequence). This CDR3 has 14 residues. The trim removed 6 bases at V and 8 bases at J, leaving 6 bases unmatched. The CDR3 bases are TGTGCCAGCAGTTCCGGGACAGGGGTAGAAAAACTGTTTTTT. Protein sequence: CASSSGTGVEKLFF.

This rearrangement joins TRBV9 to TRBJ1-1; TRBD1 might be the D (6 bases). Per the germline V gene, CDR1 is SGDLS and CDR2 is YYNGEE. Trimming took 3 bases from V and 3 from J, leaving 12 bases between them. The CDR3 covers 14 residues. Here the CDR3 DNA reads TGTGCCAGCAGCGCCGTGACAGGCTACACTGAAGCTTTCTTT. Amino acid sequence: CASSAVTGYTEAFF.

The sample holds many counts of this clone. The V call is TRBV10-3, the J call TRBJ2-5; TRBD2 aligns across 9 bases. Germline V CDR1 and CDR2: ENHRY, SYGVKD. CDR3 length equals 14 residues. The V segment lost 6 bases and the J segment 0 bases; nucleotides outside the gene matches: 2. The CDR3 DNA is TGTGCCATCAGGGCTAGCGGGGACCAAGAGACCCAGTACTTC. This codes for CAIRASGDQETQYF.

The table lists this clone with many counts. The chain carries TRBV5-1 and TRBJ2-1; 11 nucleotides line up with TRBD1. Germline-derived CDR1 and CDR2 are SGHRS and YFSETQ. The CDR3 length is 17 residues. V lost 3 bases to trimming and J lost 3 bases; unmatched junction nucleotides: 8. The DNA of the CDR3 is TGCGCCAGCAGCTCCGGGACAGGGGGACCAGTCTACAATGAGCAGTTCTTC. Translated: CASSSGTGGPVYNEQFF.

The chain combines TRBV29-1 with TRBJ1-1; D unclear. The CDR3 totals 12 residues. The germline CDR1 and CDR2 sequences are SQVTM and ANQGSEA. Trimming took off 1 base at V and 11 bases at J, with 14 bases between the two ends. The CDR3 protein is CSVEAAGFKAFF. For the CDR3, the DNA is TGCAGCGTTGAAGCGGCGGGGTTTAAGGCTTTCTTT.

This clone was observed at least ten times. The chain carries TRBV6-5 and TRBJ2-1; 9 bases align to TRBD2. Germline loops: CDR1 MNHEY, CDR2 SVGAGI. J lost 7 bases, V lost 7 bases, and 8 bases had no gene match. The CDR3 runs to 14 residues. The DNA of the CDR3 is TGTGCCAGCAAAAAAGCGGGAGGTGGGAATGAGCAGTTCTTC. This gives the protein CASKKAGGGNEQFF.

This clone came up many times. The chain couples TRBV18 to TRBJ2-3; no firm D call. Germline V lookup: CDR1 KGHSH, CDR2 LQKENI. This CDR3 contains 14 residues. The V end was cut by 2 bases, the J end by 3 bases, with 9 bases between. In DNA form, the CDR3 reads TGTGCCAGCTCACCATATCCGGAGACAGATACGCAGTATTTT. Its protein product is CASSPYPETDTQYF.

This clone was seen ten or more times. The V call is TRBV29-1, the J call TRBJ2-3; a possible D gene is TRBD1 (5 bases). V gave up 7 bases and J gave up 3 bases, with 17 bases separating them. The CDR3 runs to 14 residues. Germline CDR1 reads SQVTM; CDR2 reads ANQGSEA. For the CDR3, the DNA is TGCAGCGCCTCCCTCGGGCAGGGAACAGATACGCAGTATTTT. Its protein is CSASLGQGTDTQYF.

This clone showed up many times. The chain combines TRBV5-6 with TRBJ1-2; D perhaps matches TRBD1 (5 bases). Trimming left V 4 bases short and J 4 bases short, with 14 bases between. CDR1 is SGHDT and CDR2 is YYEEEE in the germline V gene. CDR3 size: 14 residues. CDR3 sequence: CASSPLQVGYGYTF. The CDR3 nucleotides are TGTGCCAGCAGCCCTTTACAGGTCGGCTATGGCTACACCTTC. The full variable domain, rest sourced from reference TRBV5-6 and TRBJ1-2, is DAGVTQSPTHLIKTRGQQVTLRCSPKSGHDTVSWYQQALGQGPQFIFQYYEEEERQRGNFPDRFSGHQFPNYSSELNVNALLLGDSALYLCASSPLQVGYGYTFGSGTRLTVV.

Many counts were recorded for this clone. V usage is TRBV6-5 and J usage is TRBJ2-7; 8 bases are a match to TRBD2. CDR3 length: 15 residues. V lost 0 bases to trimming and J lost 7 bases; unmatched junction nucleotides: 8. Germline V gives CDR1 MNHEY, CDR2 SVGAGI. The CDR3 DNA is TGTGCCAGCAGTTACTCTAGCGGGGTCGGTATAGAGCAGTACTTC. Amino acids: CASSYSSGVGIEQYF.

This clone was observed a handful of times. This chain links TRBV5-1 with TRBJ2-1, with 7 bases matching TRBD2. In germline, CDR1 is SGHRS, CDR2 YFSETQ. Trimming cost V 0 bases and J 2 bases; bases outside gene matches: 5. This CDR3 region has 16 residues. CDR3 sequence (DNA): TGCGCCAGCAGCTTGGGGGGAGCGGGGACCTACAATGAGCAGTTCTTC. Translated: CASSLGGAGTYNEQFF.

As concerns this clone: Different DNA sequences within this sample yield the same CDR3. The chain joins TRBV4-3 to TRBJ1-5; D gene uncertain. Germline V gene data show CDR1 as LGHNA and CDR2 as YSLEER. The ends were cut back, 0 bases at V and 7 bases at J, with 7 bases in the middle. This CDR3 is 13 amino acids long. CDR3 sequence (DNA): TGCGCCAGCAGCCAAGAACCAGGACAGCCCCAGCATTTT. Residues: CASSQEPGQPQHF.